This T cell receptor (beta chain) appears in the sequencing data of a study of human T cells and chemical hapten exposure. As for time point: pre-sensitization, week 0. Treatment noted: therapeutic diphenylcyclopropenone sensitization with weekly scalp DPC. Every donor had alopecia and was 18 to 70 years old; all were suitable for DPC. MiXCR, applied by TCRdb to the RACE reads, yields one record per CDR3 protein. The sample records about 380,000 distinct CDR3 sequences, less than 6.5% being singletons. General study results and limits: Donors were affected by alopecia, so their immune reaction might vary from that of healthy individuals. Counts of expanded TCRs at PT1 were positively correlated with patch test score. No shift was seen in TCRs above 1 in 1000 frequency with DPC sensitization.

Trimming pared 3 bases from V and 5 bases from J, leaving 7 bases between. The CDR3 length is 11 residues. Per germline, CDR1 DFQATT and CDR2 SNEGSKA (reference sequence). Comment on this clonotype: No antigen is known for it.

The rearrangement uses TRBV20-1 and TRBJ2-5; D not resolved. The sequence was collected from a woman in her forties or fifties with alopecia areata. Some clones in this sample may be carry-over from other donors' samples. The specimen comprised whole blood, sampled in connection with sensitization to the hapten diphenylcyclopropenone (DPC). CDR3 sequence: CSARLGETQYF. In DNA form, the CDR3 reads TGCAGTGCTAGGCTCGGCGAGACCCAGTACTTC.